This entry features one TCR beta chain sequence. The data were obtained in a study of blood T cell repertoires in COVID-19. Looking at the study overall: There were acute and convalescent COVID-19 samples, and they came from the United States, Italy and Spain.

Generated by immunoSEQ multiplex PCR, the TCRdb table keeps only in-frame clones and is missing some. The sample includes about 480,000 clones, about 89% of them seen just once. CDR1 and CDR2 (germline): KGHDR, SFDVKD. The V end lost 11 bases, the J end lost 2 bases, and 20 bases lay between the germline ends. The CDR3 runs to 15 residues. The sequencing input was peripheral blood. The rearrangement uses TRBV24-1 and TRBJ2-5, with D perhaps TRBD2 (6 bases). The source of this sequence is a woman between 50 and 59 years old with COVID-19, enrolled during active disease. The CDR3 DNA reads TGTGCCATTGGGGGGTCCCCGGGCAGACAAGAGACCCAGTACTTC. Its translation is CAIGGSPGRQETQYF.